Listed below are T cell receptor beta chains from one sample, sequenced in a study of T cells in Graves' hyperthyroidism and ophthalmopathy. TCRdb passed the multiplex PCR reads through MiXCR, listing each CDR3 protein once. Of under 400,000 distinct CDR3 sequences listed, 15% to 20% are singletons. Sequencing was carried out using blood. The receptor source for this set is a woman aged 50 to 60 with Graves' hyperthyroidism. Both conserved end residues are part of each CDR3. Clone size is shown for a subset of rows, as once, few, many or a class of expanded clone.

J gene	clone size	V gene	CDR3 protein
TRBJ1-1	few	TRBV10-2	CASRGTGGFRNTEAFF
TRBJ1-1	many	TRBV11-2	CASRLPGVNTEAFF
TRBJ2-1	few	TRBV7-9	CASHKWSEGAGNEQFF
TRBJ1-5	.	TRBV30	CAWSRETATFSNQPQHF
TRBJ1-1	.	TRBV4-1	CASSQERNTEAFF
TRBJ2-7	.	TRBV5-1	CASSIGQGAGEQYF
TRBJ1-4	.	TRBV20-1	CSARLQGDPTNEKLFF
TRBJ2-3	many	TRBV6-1	CASSVRGDNTDTQYF
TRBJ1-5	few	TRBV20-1	CSAIDRGFLRDQPQHF
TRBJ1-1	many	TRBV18	CASSPMDRGTEAFF
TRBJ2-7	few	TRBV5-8	CASRRGDSGRFNEQYF
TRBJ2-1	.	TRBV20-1	CSATLGRAYNEQFF
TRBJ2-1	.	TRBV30	CAWSSKGARALEQFF
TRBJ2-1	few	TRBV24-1	CATSDSDGNNEQFF
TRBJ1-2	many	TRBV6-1	CASRRPGTNLYYGYTF
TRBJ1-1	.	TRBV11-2	CASAFSTEAFF
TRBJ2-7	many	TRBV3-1	CASSQGAGSHYEQYF
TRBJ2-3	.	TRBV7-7	CASSSRGASTDTQYF
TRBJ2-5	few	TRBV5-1	CASSTRYQGKETQYF
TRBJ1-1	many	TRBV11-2	CASSLVGSFEAEAFF
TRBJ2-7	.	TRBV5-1	CASSPRDRVSSTYEQYF
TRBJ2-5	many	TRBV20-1	CSARDLTGDEETQYF
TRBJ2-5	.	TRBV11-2	CASSSGTIQETQYF
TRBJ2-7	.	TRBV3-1	CASSQSRTSYEQYF
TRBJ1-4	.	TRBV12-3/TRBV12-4	CASSPGNQAEKLFF
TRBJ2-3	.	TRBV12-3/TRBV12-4	CASSPKLPGLAGTDTQYF